This paragraph reports one T cell receptor (beta chain). The antigen remains unidentified. The data derive from a study of monozygotic twins with inflammatory bowel disease. Study observations and caveats: Immunosuppressive treatments were not uniform, and this may have added variability to patient repertoires. Healthy co-twins, by inverse Simpson, had higher TCRbeta diversity than their siblings with IBD. Repertoire similarity did not differ between concordant and discordant twins, possibly owing to limited power.

The CDR3 totals 17 residues. The germline V gene encodes CDR1 SGHTS and CDR2 YDEGEE. TCRdb reprocessed the 5' RACE reads; each CDR3 protein has one entry and no DNA is given. The ten top clones account for roughly 7.4%, within a sample of 80,000 or so distinct CDR3 sequences. Sequences were obtained from blood. The chain carries TRBV5-8 and TRBJ2-7; the TCRdb call, TRBD2, lacks DNA for checking. This TCR came from a human donor with ulcerative colitis or Crohn's disease, or a healthy co-twin of an affected twin (not recorded which). The CDR3 reads CASSTNLLAGASYEQYF.